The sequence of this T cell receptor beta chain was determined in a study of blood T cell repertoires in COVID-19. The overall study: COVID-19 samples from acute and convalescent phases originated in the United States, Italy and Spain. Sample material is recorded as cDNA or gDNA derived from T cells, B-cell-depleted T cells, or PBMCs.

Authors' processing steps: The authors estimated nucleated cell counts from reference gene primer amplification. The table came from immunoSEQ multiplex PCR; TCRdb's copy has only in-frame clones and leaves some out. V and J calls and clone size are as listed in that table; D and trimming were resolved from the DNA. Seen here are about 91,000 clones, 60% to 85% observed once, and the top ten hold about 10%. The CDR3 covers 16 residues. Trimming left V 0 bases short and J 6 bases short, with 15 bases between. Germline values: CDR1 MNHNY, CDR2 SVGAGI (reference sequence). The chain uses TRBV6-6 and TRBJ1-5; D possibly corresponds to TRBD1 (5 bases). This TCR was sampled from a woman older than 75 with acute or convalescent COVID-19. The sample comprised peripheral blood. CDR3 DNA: TGTGCCAGCAGTTACTCGAAGGGGATAGGGGTTCAGCCCCAGCATTTT. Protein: CASSYSKGIGVQPQHF.